The text below deals with one T cell receptor beta chain. What it binds is not known. The sample comes from a study of T cells in narcolepsy. Overall study: Healthy controls were enrolled alongside patients with narcolepsy type 1 or type 2.

V lost 0 bases, J lost 4 bases, and 16 bases lay in between. The germline V gene encodes CDR1 SGHRS and CDR2 YFSETQ. The CDR3 runs to 16 residues. Study findings and constraints: HCRT-specific and TRIB2-specific autoreactive clonotypes appeared among same-patient CSF and blood CD4+ clonotypes. Reportedly, autoreactive clonotypes were serially detected in patients' blood but not controls'. No autoreactive T cell clone sequences appeared in some memory CD4+ repertoires.

Libraries were prepared by immunoSEQ multiplex PCR; TCRdb keeps only in-frame clonotypes and omits some of them. The profile shows 25,000 to 35,000 clones, roughly three quarters of them singletons. Material for sequencing was CD45RA- memory CD4+ T cells from PBMCs. The rearrangement uses TRBV5-1 and TRBJ1-1; D call uncertain. The receptor was derived from a human donor with narcolepsy. CDR3 protein: CASSLDGSQRGTEAFF. The CDR3, as DNA: TGCGCCAGCAGCTTGGATGGGTCCCAACGGGGCACTGAAGCTTTCTTT.